These 5 T cell receptor beta chains came from one sample sequenced in a study of T-cell memory formation after mild COVID-19. TCRdb itself ran the 5' RACE reads through MiXCR, one entry per CDR3 protein. Of around 320,000 distinct CDR3 sequences in the sample, approximately 27% were seen once. Sequenced: PBMCs or a T cell subset sorted from them (not recorded which). These receptors all stem from an adult woman who had mild COVID-19 (a few samples of this study predate the infection). Cell type and time point are not known.

This clonotype was counted a few times. This rearrangement joins TRBV29-1 to TRBJ1-2; the D is unclear. V was pared by 6 bases and J by 8 bases, with 19 bases between. CDR3 length: 13 amino acids. Germline values: CDR1 SQVTM, CDR2 ANQGSEA. The CDR3 DNA follows: TGCAGCGTGGTGTTACTGGTCCCCGGGGGCTACACCTTC. It is translated as CSVVLLVPGGYTF.

The chain is built from TRBV4-3 and TRBJ2-1; TRBD2 is a possible D gene (5 bases). Germline V gene lookup returns CDR1 LGHNA and CDR2 YSLEER. CDR3 length: 15 amino acids. The V gene lost 1 base and the J gene lost 8 bases, with 15 bases spanning the gap. The CDR3: CASSQARPRVDEQFF. The CDR3 DNA reads as TGCGCCAGCAGCCAAGCTCGGCCGCGGGTAGATGAGCAGTTCTTC.

The CDR3 sequence: CASKRGQNTEAFF. In DNA form, the CDR3 reads TGTGCCAGCAAAAGGGGGCAGAACACTGAAGCTTTCTTT. The V and J genes are TRBV2 and TRBJ1-1; 7 bases are a match to TRBD1. V trimming: 7 bases; J trimming: 1 base; junction bases outside the gene matches: 3. This CDR3 spans 13 amino acids. The germline V gene has CDR1 SNHLY and CDR2 FYNNEI.

The V gene is TRBV5-1, the J gene TRBJ1-2; 8 nucleotides line up with TRBD1. The CDR3 spans 15 residues. After removal of 4 bases from V and 3 bases from J, the junction contained 8 bases not matched to a gene. Germline CDR1 reads SGHRS; CDR2 reads YFSETQ. The CDR3 region is CASSAEQGGDYGYTF. The CDR3 nucleotides read TGCGCCAGCAGCGCCGAACAGGGGGGTGACTATGGCTACACCTTC.

Many counts were recorded for this clonotype. This rearrangement joins TRBV7-6 to TRBJ1-1, with D perhaps TRBD1 (6 bases). Trimming left V 6 bases short and J 2 bases short, with 16 bases between. The CDR3 covers 15 residues. Germline V CDR1 and CDR2: SGHVS, FNYEAQ. CDR3 bases: TGTGCCAGCAGTAGAACCGGGACACCTAACACTGAAGCTTTCTTT. Amino acid sequence: CASSRTGTPNTEAFF.